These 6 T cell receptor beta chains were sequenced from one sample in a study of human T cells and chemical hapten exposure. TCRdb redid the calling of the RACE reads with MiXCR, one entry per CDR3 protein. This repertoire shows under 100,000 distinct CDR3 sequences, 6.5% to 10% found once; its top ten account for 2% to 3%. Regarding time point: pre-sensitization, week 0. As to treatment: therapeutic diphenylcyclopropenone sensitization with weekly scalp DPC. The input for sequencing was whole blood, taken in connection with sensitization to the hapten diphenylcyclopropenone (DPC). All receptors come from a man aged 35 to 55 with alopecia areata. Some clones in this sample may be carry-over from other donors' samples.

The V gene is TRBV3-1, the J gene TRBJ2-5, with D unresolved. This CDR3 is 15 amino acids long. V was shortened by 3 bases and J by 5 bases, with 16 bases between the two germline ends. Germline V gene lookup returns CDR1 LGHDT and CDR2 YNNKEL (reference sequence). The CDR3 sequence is CASSQVITPEETQYF. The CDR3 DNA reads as TGTGCCAGCAGCCAGGTTATCACGCCGGAGGAGACCCAGTACTTC.

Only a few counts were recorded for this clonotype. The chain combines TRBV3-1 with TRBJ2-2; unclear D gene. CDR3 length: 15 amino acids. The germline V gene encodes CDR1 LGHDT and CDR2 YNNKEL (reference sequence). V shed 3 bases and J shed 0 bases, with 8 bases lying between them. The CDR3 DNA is TGTGCCAGCAGCCAGGAGCGACCGAACACCGGGGAGCTGTTTTTT. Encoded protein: CASSQERPNTGELFF. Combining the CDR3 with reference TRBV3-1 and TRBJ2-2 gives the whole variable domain DTAVSQTPKYLVTQMGNDKSIKCEQNLGHDTMYWYKQDSKKFLKIMFSYNNKELIINETVPNRFSPKSPDKAHLNLHINSLELGDSAVYFCASSQERPNTGELFFGEGSRLTVL.

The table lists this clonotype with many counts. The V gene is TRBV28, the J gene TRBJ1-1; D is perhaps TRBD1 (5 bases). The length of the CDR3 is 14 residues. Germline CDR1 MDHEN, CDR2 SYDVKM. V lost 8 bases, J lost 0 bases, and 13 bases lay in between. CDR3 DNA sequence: TGTGCCAGCGGAGGAGGGGCCCTGAACACTGAAGCTTTCTTT. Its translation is CASGGGALNTEAFF.

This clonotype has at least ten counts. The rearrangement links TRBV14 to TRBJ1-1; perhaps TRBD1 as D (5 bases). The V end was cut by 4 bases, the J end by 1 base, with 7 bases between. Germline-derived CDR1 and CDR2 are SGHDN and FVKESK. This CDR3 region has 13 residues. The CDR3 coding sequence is TGTGCCAGCAGCCGTCAGGGGAACACTGAAGCTTTCTTT. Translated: CASSRQGNTEAFF.

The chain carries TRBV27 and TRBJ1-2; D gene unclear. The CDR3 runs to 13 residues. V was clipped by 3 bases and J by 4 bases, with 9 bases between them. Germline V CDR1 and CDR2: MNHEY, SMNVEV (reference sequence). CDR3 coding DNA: TGTGCCAGCAGTTTGGTACGGGGCTATGGCTACACCTTC. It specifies CASSLVRGYGYTF.

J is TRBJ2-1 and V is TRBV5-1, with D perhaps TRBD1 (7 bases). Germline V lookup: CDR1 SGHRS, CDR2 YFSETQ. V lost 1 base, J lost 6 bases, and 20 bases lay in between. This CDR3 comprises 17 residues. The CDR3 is CASSLWGAGTAGNEQFF. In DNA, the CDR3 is TGCGCCAGCAGCTTGTGGGGGGCCGGGACAGCAGGCAATGAGCAGTTCTTC.